The 11 T cell receptor beta chains in this list originate from one sample, sequenced in a study of cytomegalovirus exposure and HLA in healthy donors. Researchers ran the PCR with 60 Vbeta and 13 Jbeta primers. Assay used: immunoSEQ multiplex PCR; TCRdb lists only in-frame clones, some missing. The sample holds about 160,000 clones, roughly 71% seen once. Specimen: PBMCs. These receptors were obtained from a woman aged 50 to 60 in good health and CMV-seropositive.

The gene calls are TRBV9 and TRBJ2-3; 14 positions agree with TRBD2. V lost 3 bases and J lost 5; bases outside the gene matches: 2. Germline CDR1 and CDR2: SGDLS and YYNGEE. The CDR3 runs to 15 residues. The CDR3 loop is CASSGGLAGVDTQYF. CDR3 DNA: TGTGCCAGCAGCGGGGGACTAGCGGGGGTAGATACGCAGTATTTT. Complete variable domain (other parts from reference TRBV9 and TRBJ2-3): DSGVTQTPKHLITATGQRVTLRCSPRSGDLSVYWYQQSLDQGLQFLIQYYNGEERAKGNILERFSAQQFPDLHSELNLSSLELGDSALYFCASSGGLAGVDTQYFGPGTRLTVL.

The V gene is TRBV2, the J gene TRBJ2-2; D call uncertain. Germline V lookup: CDR1 SNHLY, CDR2 FYNNEI. V lost 4 bases and J 3 bases, leaving 6 bases between the germline ends. This CDR3 region has 13 residues. The CDR3: CASSVLYTGELFF. In DNA form, the CDR3 reads TGTGCCAGCAGTGTACTATACACCGGGGAGCTGTTTTTT.

The chain recombines TRBV29-1 with TRBJ1-4; 10 bases fit TRBD1. Losses at the gene ends were 6 bases for V and 8 bases for J; bases not matched to a gene: 6. CDR3 size: 13 residues. Germline CDR1 and CDR2: SQVTM and ANQGSEA. CDR3 bases: TGCAGCGTCTCAGGGGGACAGGGGGAAAAACTGTTTTTT. It encodes CSVSGGQGEKLFF.

As to this clone: This specimen includes other DNA sequences encoding the same CDR3. V gene TRBV6-5 combines with J gene TRBJ1-1; possibly TRBD1 for D (5 bases). V was clipped by 7 bases and J by 0 bases, with 9 bases between them. CDR3 length equals 13 residues. Germline loops: CDR1 MNHEY, CDR2 SVGAGI. The CDR3, as DNA: TGTGCCAGCATACAGGTGATGAACACTGAAGCTTTCTTT. Translated: CASIQVMNTEAFF.

This chain connects TRBV5-1 to TRBJ1-1; tentative D call: TRBD1 (6 bases). Trimming stripped 2 bases from V and 3 bases from J, with 11 bases between. Germline CDR1 SGHRS, CDR2 YFSETQ. There are 14 residues in the CDR3. For the CDR3, the DNA is TGCGCCAGCAGCTTTACAGGGCCGGACACTGAAGCTTTCTTT. Translated, it gives CASSFTGPDTEAFF.

The chain joins TRBV10-3 to TRBJ2-2; 10 nucleotides align to TRBD1. J was trimmed by 6 bases and V by 0 bases; bases with no gene match: 4. This CDR3 region has 16 residues. The germline gives CDR1 ENHRY, CDR2 SYGVKD. The CDR3: CAISESRTGGAGELFF. CDR3 coding DNA: TGTGCCATCAGTGAGTCCCGGACAGGGGGAGCCGGGGAGCTGTTTTTT.

The chain couples TRBV18 to TRBJ1-1; tentatively, D is TRBD1 (6 bases). With 1 base removed from V and 0 bases from J, the gap between germline ends came to 18 bases. Germline V gene data show CDR1 as KGHSH and CDR2 as LQKENI. The CDR3 loop spans 18 amino acids. CDR3 region: CASSPRNREVRLNTEAFF. In nucleotides, the CDR3 is TGTGCCAGCTCACCACGTAACAGGGAAGTGCGTTTGAACACTGAAGCTTTCTTT.

The rearrangement uses TRBV19 and TRBJ2-2; D not resolved. V dropped 2 bases and J dropped 3 bases, with 13 bases sitting between them. Germline V gene lookup returns CDR1 LNHDA and CDR2 SQIVND (reference sequence). This CDR3 is 16 amino acids long. CDR3 sequence: CASSIWFGADTGELFF. CDR3 in DNA: TGTGCCAGTAGTATATGGTTTGGTGCGGACACCGGGGAGCTGTTTTTT.

The V and J genes are TRBV5-4 and TRBJ2-3, with TRBD2 matching 8 bases. CDR1 and CDR2 from the germline V gene are SGHNT and YYREEE (reference sequence). This CDR3 contains 16 residues. J gave up 1 base and V 0 bases, and 4 bases lay outside the gene matches. CDR3: CASSLDGGLGTDTQYF. The CDR3 coding sequence is TGTGCCAGCAGCTTGGATGGGGGACTAGGCACAGATACGCAGTATTTT.

The rearrangement links TRBV5-6 to TRBJ1-1; no reliable D call. This CDR3 spans 16 amino acids. Germline CDR1 SGHDT, CDR2 YYEEEE. Deletions cut 4 bases from V and 0 bases from J, with 16 bases between. Written as DNA, the CDR3 is TGTGCCAGCAGCCCCCCCGGTCTAGGAATGAACACTGAAGCTTTCTTT. It specifies CASSPPGLGMNTEAFF.

The chain links TRBV11-1 to TRBJ2-1, with a weak D call TRBD1 (6 bases). Germline assignment: CDR1 SGHAT and CDR2 FQDESV (reference sequence). CDR3 length: 12 amino acids. V dropped 0 bases and J dropped 15 bases, with 12 bases sitting between them. The CDR3, as DNA: TGTGCCAGCAGCTTAGCGACAGGCCCACGGTTCTTC. Its translation is CASSLATGPRFF. Combining the CDR3 with reference TRBV11-1 and TRBJ2-1 gives the whole variable domain EAEVAQSPRYKITEKSQAVAFWCDPISGHATLYWYRQILGQGPELLVQFQDESVVDDSQLPKDRFSAERLKGVDSTLKIQPAELGDSAMYLCASSLATGPRFFGPGTRLTVL.